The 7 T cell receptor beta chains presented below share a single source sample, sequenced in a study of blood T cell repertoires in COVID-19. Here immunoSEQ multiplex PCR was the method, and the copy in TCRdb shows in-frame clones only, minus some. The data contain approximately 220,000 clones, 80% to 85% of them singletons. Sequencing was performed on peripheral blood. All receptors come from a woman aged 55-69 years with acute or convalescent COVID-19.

The CDR3 protein is CASSLPLYGYTF. CDR3 DNA sequence: TGTGCCAGCAGTTTACCCCTCTATGGCTACACCTTC. The V and J genes are TRBV28 and TRBJ1-2, with D uncertain. Trimming stripped 2 bases from V and 4 bases from J, with 5 bases between. Germline CDR1 and CDR2: MDHEN and SYDVKM. The CDR3 runs to 12 residues.

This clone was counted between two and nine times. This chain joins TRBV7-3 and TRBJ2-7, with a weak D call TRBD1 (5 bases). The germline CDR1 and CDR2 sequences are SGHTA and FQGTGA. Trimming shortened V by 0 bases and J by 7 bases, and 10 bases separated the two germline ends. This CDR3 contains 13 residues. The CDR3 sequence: CASSLTQGGEQYF. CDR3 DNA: TGTGCCAGCAGCTTAACTCAGGGTGGAGAGCAGTACTTC.

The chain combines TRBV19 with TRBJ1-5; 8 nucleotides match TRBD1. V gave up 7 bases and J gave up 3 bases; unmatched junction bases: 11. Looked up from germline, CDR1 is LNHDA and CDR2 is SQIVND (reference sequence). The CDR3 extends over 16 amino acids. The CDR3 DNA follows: TGTGCCAGTAAATACGTCAGCAGGGGGCTCAATCAGCCCCAGCATTTT. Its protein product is CASKYVSRGLNQPQHF.

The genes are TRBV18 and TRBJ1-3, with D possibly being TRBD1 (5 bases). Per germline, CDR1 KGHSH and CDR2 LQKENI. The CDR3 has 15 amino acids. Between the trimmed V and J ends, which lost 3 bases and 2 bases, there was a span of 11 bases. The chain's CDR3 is CASSPPTVPGNTIYF. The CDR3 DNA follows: TGTGCCAGCTCACCCCCGACAGTTCCTGGAAACACCATATATTTT.

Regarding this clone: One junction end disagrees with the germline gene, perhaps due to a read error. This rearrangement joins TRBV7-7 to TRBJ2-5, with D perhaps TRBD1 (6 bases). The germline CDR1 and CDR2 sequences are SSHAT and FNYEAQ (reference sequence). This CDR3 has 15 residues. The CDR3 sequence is CASSFLPGAQETQYF. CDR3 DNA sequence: TGTGCTAGCAGCTTCCTGCCAGGGGCCCAAGAGACCCAGTACTTC.

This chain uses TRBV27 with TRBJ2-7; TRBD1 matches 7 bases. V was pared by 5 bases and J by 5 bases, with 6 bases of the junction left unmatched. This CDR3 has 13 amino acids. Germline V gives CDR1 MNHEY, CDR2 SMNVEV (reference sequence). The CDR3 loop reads CASSNNRGHEQYF. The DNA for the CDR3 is TGTGCCAGCAGTAATAACAGGGGCCACGAGCAGTACTTC.

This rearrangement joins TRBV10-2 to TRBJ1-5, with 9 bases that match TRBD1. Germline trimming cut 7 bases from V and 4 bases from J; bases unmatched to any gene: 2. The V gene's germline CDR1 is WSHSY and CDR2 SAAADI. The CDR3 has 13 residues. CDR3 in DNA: TGCGCCAGCACCGGACAGGGGAATCAGCCCCAGCATTTT. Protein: CASTGQGNQPQHF.